This is a list of T cell receptor beta chains from one sample in a study of blood T cell repertoires in COVID-19. Data came from immunoSEQ multiplex PCR; TCRdb stores just in-frame clones and leaves some out. This table holds approximately 290,000 clones, 90% found once. The sequenced sample consisted of PBMCs or T cells enriched from blood (not recorded which). Every receptor here comes from a woman under 30 with acute COVID-19. The CDR3 runs from the conserved cysteine through the conserved F or W. The order of the fields is J gene, CDR3 length, clone size, V gene, D gene, CDR3 DNA, CDR3 protein. A D gene is named only where the DNA matches it firmly. Clone size is stated in some rows and not others, as once, few, many or a class when expanded.

J: TRBJ2-2
length: 13
size: .
V: TRBV28
D: .
DNA: TGTGCCAGCAGTCAGGGTAGCCCCGGGGAGCTGTTTTTT
CDR3: CASSQGSPGELFF

J: TRBJ1-2
length: 14
size: few
V: TRBV15
D: .
DNA: TGTGCCACCAGCAGAGATACGATCGGGTCGGGCTACACCTTC
CDR3: CATSRDTIGSGYTF

J: TRBJ2-3
length: 15
size: .
V: TRBV28
D: TRBD1
DNA: TGTGCCAGCAGGCCAGCCGGGACAGCCACAGATACGCAGTATTTT
CDR3: CASRPAGTATDTQYF

J: TRBJ1-1
length: 13
size: .
V: TRBV7-3
D: .
DNA: TGTGCCAGCTGGGAGGGGGGATACACTGAAGCTTTCTTT
CDR3: CASWEGGYTEAFF

J: TRBJ1-4
length: 16
size: .
V: TRBV19
D: .
DNA: TGTGCCAGTAGTACCCCCCCACGGGCAACTAATGAAAAACTGTTTTTT
CDR3: CASSTPPRATNEKLFF

J: TRBJ2-5
length: 15
size: .
V: TRBV24-1
D: .
DNA: TGTGCCACCAGTGATGGGCGGGACGCCCAAGAGACCCAGTACTTC
CDR3: CATSDGRDAQETQYF

J: TRBJ2-7
length: 16
size: .
V: TRBV9
D: TRBD2
DNA: TGTGCCAGCAGCCCCCCCCGGACTAGCGAAATTTACGAGCAGTACTTC
CDR3: CASSPPRTSEIYEQYF

J: TRBJ2-3
length: 13
size: once
V: TRBV7-2
D: TRBD2
DNA: TGTGCCAGCAGCTTAGGACTAGCGGATACGCAGTATTTT
CDR3: CASSLGLADTQYF

J: TRBJ1-2
length: 16
size: .
V: TRBV4-2
D: .
DNA: TGTGCCAGCAGCCAAGAGTTCAATCGGCAGGGCTATGGCTACACCTTC
CDR3: CASSQEFNRQGYGYTF

J: TRBJ2-5
length: 14
size: .
V: TRBV24-1
D: TRBD1
DNA: TGTGCCACCAGTGACTTGACAGGGACGGAGACCCAGTACTTC
CDR3: CATSDLTGTETQYF

J: TRBJ2-7
length: 16
size: .
V: TRBV18
D: .
DNA: TGTGCCAGCTCACCACCTGGCCAGTCTCTTGTCTACGAGCAGTACTTC
CDR3: CASSPPGQSLVYEQYF

J: TRBJ2-5
length: 15
size: .
V: TRBV24-1
D: TRBD1
DNA: TGTGCCACCAGTGACACAGGGACAGGAAAAGAGACCCAGTACTTC
CDR3: CATSDTGTGKETQYF

J: TRBJ1-1
length: 13
size: few
V: TRBV24-1
D: .
DNA: TGTGCCACCAGTGATCCCCATTACACTGAAGCTTTCTTT
CDR3: CATSDPHYTEAFF

J: TRBJ2-7
length: 13
size: .
V: TRBV27
D: .
DNA: TGTGCCAGCAGTTTAGGCGTGCGGTACGAGCAGTACTTC
CDR3: CASSLGVRYEQYF

J: TRBJ1-1
length: 15
size: .
V: TRBV7-9
D: .
DNA: TGTGCCAGCAGCTTAGTAGGGGCAGGGGCGACTGAAGCTTTCTTT
CDR3: CASSLVGAGATEAFF

J: TRBJ1-1
length: 16
size: .
V: TRBV5-1
D: .
DNA: TGCGCCAGCAGCTTGGGGTTGGTAGGGAGGGGCACTGAAGCTTTCTTT
CDR3: CASSLGLVGRGTEAFF

J: TRBJ1-4
length: 14
size: .
V: TRBV7-2
D: .
DNA: TGTGCCAGCAGTCCCGGGATAACTAATGAAAAACTGTTTTTT
CDR3: CASSPGITNEKLFF

J: TRBJ2-2
length: 16
size: .
V: TRBV30
D: TRBD2
DNA: TGTGCCTGCAGACTAGCTTGGGCCCCGAACACCGGGGAGCTGTTTTTT
CDR3: CACRLAWAPNTGELFF

J: TRBJ1-5
length: 16
size: .
V: TRBV28
D: .
DNA: TGTGCCAGCAGTTTATCTGAGGGATGGTCCAATCAGCCCCAGCATTTT
CDR3: CASSLSEGWSNQPQHF

J: TRBJ2-5
length: 13
size: .
V: TRBV6-5
D: TRBD1
DNA: TGTGCCAGCAGATGGACAGGGCAAGAGACCCAGTACTTC
CDR3: CASRWTGQETQYF

J: TRBJ1-1
length: 13
size: .
V: TRBV2
D: .
DNA: TGTGCCAGCGATCGGGGAATGAACACTGAAGCTTTCTTT
CDR3: CASDRGMNTEAFF

J: TRBJ2-1
length: 15
size: .
V: TRBV28
D: TRBD1
DNA: TGTGCCAGCAGTTCCCTGGACAGGGTCAACAATGAGCAGTTCTTC
CDR3: CASSSLDRVNNEQFF

J: TRBJ2-7
length: 17
size: .
V: TRBV28
D: TRBD2
DNA: TGTGCCAGCACCGATCCGGGACTAGCGGGGAGCTCCTACGAGCAGTACTTC
CDR3: CASTDPGLAGSSYEQYF

J: TRBJ2-7
length: 14
size: .
V: TRBV11-1
D: .
DNA: TGTGCCAGCAGCTTAGCGGACAGATCCTACGAGCAGTACTTC
CDR3: CASSLADRSYEQYF

J: TRBJ1-2
length: 16
size: .
V: TRBV5-1
D: .
DNA: TGCGCCAGCAGCTTGGAGACAGGCATTGGGGGCTATGGCTACACCTTC
CDR3: CASSLETGIGGYGYTF

J: TRBJ1-1
length: 14
size: .
V: TRBV7-9
D: .
DNA: TGTGCCAGCAGCTTAGAGGGGTGGGGAACTGAAGCTTTCTTT
CDR3: CASSLEGWGTEAFF

J: TRBJ1-4
length: 17
size: once
V: TRBV11-3
D: .
DNA: TGTGCCAGCAGCTTAGGGCGGCAAAGCGCAACTAATGAAAAACTGTTTTTT
CDR3: CASSLGRQSATNEKLFF

J: TRBJ1-5
length: 14
size: .
V: TRBV18
D: .
DNA: TGTGCCAGCTCACGATCGGACACAAATCAGCCCCAGCATTTT
CDR3: CASSRSDTNQPQHF

J: TRBJ2-2
length: 16
size: .
V: TRBV7-3
D: TRBD2
DNA: TGTGCCAGCAGCTCCCTTAGCGGGACGGCTGCCGGGGAGCTGTTTTTT
CDR3: CASSSLSGTAAGELFF

J: TRBJ1-2
length: 18
size: .
V: TRBV27
D: .
DNA: TGTGCCAGCAGCAGGCGGGGGGGCGTCTCCCCCCTAAACTATGGCTACACCTTC
CDR3: CASSRRGGVSPLNYGYTF

J: TRBJ2-1
length: 17
size: once
V: TRBV27
D: .
DNA: TGTGCCAGCAGTTTGGGATGGAGCGGCAGCTCCTACAATGAGCAGTTCTTC
CDR3: CASSLGWSGSSYNEQFF

J: TRBJ1-6
length: 14
size: .
V: TRBV30
D: .
DNA: TGTGCCTGGGTTACGCAGGGAAGGCAGTCACCCCTCCACTTT
CDR3: CAWVTQGRQSPLHF

J: TRBJ2-7
length: 11
size: .
V: TRBV3-1/TRBV3-2
D: .
DNA: TGTGCCAGCAGCCAAGGCAGCGAGCAGTACTTC
CDR3: CASSQGSEQYF

J: TRBJ2-5
length: 15
size: .
V: TRBV11-2
D: .
DNA: TGTGCCAGCAGCTTAATGTCAGGGGAGAAAGAGACCCAGTACTTC
CDR3: CASSLMSGEKETQYF

J: TRBJ2-3
length: 12
size: once
V: TRBV5-6
D: .
DNA: TGTGCCAGCGGGCGCGGGACAGATACGCAGTATTTT
CDR3: CASGRGTDTQYF

J: TRBJ1-4
length: 14
size: .
V: TRBV29-1
D: TRBD1
DNA: TGCAGCGTCGGAGGAACAGGGGATGGTGAAAAACTGTTTTTT
CDR3: CSVGGTGDGEKLFF

J: TRBJ2-2
length: 13
size: .
V: TRBV19
D: .
DNA: TGTGCCAGTAGCAACTCCCTAGCCGGGGAGCTGTTTTTT
CDR3: CASSNSLAGELFF

J: TRBJ1-1
length: 15
size: .
V: TRBV19
D: .
DNA: TGTGCCAGTAGTATAATCGTCACGGGTAACACTGAAGCTTTCTTT
CDR3: CASSIIVTGNTEAFF

J: TRBJ1-1
length: 15
size: .
V: TRBV19
D: .
DNA: TGTGCCAGTTACGGGGAGGACGCCTGGAACACTGAAGCTTTCTTT
CDR3: CASYGEDAWNTEAFF

J: TRBJ2-3
length: 16
size: .
V: TRBV6-4
D: TRBD1
DNA: TGTGCCAGCAGTGACGTACCGGGACAGGGCACAGATACGCAGTATTTT
CDR3: CASSDVPGQGTDTQYF

J: TRBJ1-1
length: 13
size: .
V: TRBV14
D: TRBD1
DNA: TGTGCCAGCAGCCAACAGGGGGACACTGAAGCTTTCTTT
CDR3: CASSQQGDTEAFF

J: TRBJ2-7
length: 18
size: .
V: TRBV5-6
D: TRBD2
DNA: TGTGCCAGCAGCTTGGGAAGTAGCGGGAGGGCAGTCCCCTACGAGCAGTACTTC
CDR3: CASSLGSSGRAVPYEQYF

J: TRBJ1-1
length: 15
size: .
V: TRBV7-9
D: .
DNA: TGTGCCAGCAGCTTAGATTTGGAGCTGAACACTGAAGCTTTCTTT
CDR3: CASSLDLELNTEAFF

J: TRBJ1-4
length: 16
size: .
V: TRBV18
D: .
DNA: TGTGCCAGCTCACCGCTTACAGGGCGAACTAATGAAAAACTGTTTTTT
CDR3: CASSPLTGRTNEKLFF

J: TRBJ1-6
length: 14
size: once
V: TRBV7-9
D: .
DNA: TGTGCCAGCAGCCCAGGGGAATTGAATTCACCCCTCCACTTT
CDR3: CASSPGELNSPLHF

J: TRBJ2-3
length: 15
size: .
V: TRBV19
D: TRBD2
DNA: TGTGCCAGTAGTATCCGAGCGGGATCCACAGATACGCAGTATTTT
CDR3: CASSIRAGSTDTQYF

J: TRBJ2-3
length: 14
size: .
V: TRBV27
D: .
DNA: TGTGCCAGCAGTTTATCGAGGTGGGGCGACACGCAGTATTTT
CDR3: CASSLSRWGDTQYF